This T cell receptor beta chain was sequenced in a study of blood T cell repertoires in COVID-19. With 5 bases clipped from V and 8 bases from J, the junction kept 8 bases outside the gene matches. Germline V gene data show CDR1 as SGHTA and CDR2 as FQGNSA. This CDR3 region has 14 residues. Libraries were prepared by immunoSEQ multiplex PCR; TCRdb keeps only in-frame clonotypes and omits some of them. The data show about 31,000 clones, with roughly 90% seen just once and 7% to 10% held by the top ten. The TCR originated in a man between 65 and 80 years old with active or convalescent COVID-19. The chain couples TRBV7-2 to TRBJ1-2, with TRBD1 matching over 10 bases. The sequencing sample was made of peripheral blood. In DNA form, the CDR3 reads TGTGCCAGCAGCGAAACCGGGACAGGGGTGGGCTACACCTTC. It translates to CASSETGTGVGYTF.